The 16 T cell receptor beta chains given below trace back to one sample, sequenced in a study of blood T cell repertoires in COVID-19 (dated by TCRdb to 2018 to 2020). Libraries came from the immunoSEQ multiplex PCR assay. In TCRdb, the immuneACCESS table is reduced to in-frame sequences with V and J assigned. These tables do not hold every clone; where another copy was compared, an unresolved V gene accounts for under half, and the others remain unexplained. This sample has about 310,000 clones in its table, and roughly 91% of those were observed once. Jointly, the top ten make up 1% of the sample. Sample: peripheral blood. The source of these receptors is a man aged 45-65 years with active or convalescent COVID-19.

The gene calls are TRBV5-4 and TRBJ2-2; no firm D call. Trimming removed 0 bases from V and 6 bases from J, with 12 bases in between. The CDR3 runs to 15 residues. The V gene's germline CDR1 is SGHNT and CDR2 YYREEE (reference sequence). CDR3 DNA sequence: TGTGCCAGCAGCTTGGTTGTGGGTCGGGCCGGGGAGCTGTTTTTT. Amino acids: CASSLVVGRAGELFF.

The genes are TRBV6-2 or TRBV6-3 and TRBJ2-4; 8 bases align to TRBD1. Germline V lookup: CDR1 MNHEY, CDR2 SVGEGT. V was pared by 2 bases and J by 7 bases, with 4 bases of the junction left unmatched. The CDR3 length is 14 residues. CDR3 DNA sequence: TGTGCCAGCAGTTACAGGGACAGGCCCAACATTCAGTACTTC. It yields the protein CASSYRDRPNIQYF.

The chain employs TRBV27 and TRBJ2-6; maybe TRBD2 (6 bases). Deletions cut 5 bases from V and 4 bases from J, with 15 bases between. The CDR3 sequence is 16 residues long. Germline CDR1 and CDR2: MNHEY and SMNVEV (reference sequence). The CDR3 DNA sequence: TGTGCCAGCAGTGCTCCATCAGGGAGGGGGGCCAACGTCCTGACTTTC. Its translation is CASSAPSGRGANVLTF.

The rearrangement joins TRBV28 to TRBJ2-7, with TRBD1 matching over 9 bases. The CDR3 is 15 amino acids. Trimming at V came to 7 bases and at J to 1 base, leaving 8 bases not matched to a gene. The germline CDR1 and CDR2 sequences are MDHEN and SYDVKM. CDR3 bases: TGTGCCAGCAAACCTCGACAGGGGGTTTCCTACGAGCAGTACTTC. Protein sequence: CASKPRQGVSYEQYF.

The DNA for the CDR3 is TGTGCCTGGAGTCACGACGACAGGGAAGATAATTCACCCCTCCACTTT. Its translation is CAWSHDDREDNSPLHF. The V and J genes are TRBV30 and TRBJ1-6; 7 nucleotides match TRBD1. Looked up from germline, CDR1 is GTSNPN and CDR2 is SVGIG (reference sequence). This CDR3 is built from 16 residues. V was clipped by 2 bases and J by 5 bases; unmatched bases: 9.

The gene calls are TRBV21-1 and TRBJ1-1; TRBD1, the table's D call, lacks a check against the DNA. TRBV21-1 is assigned pseudogene status. The CDR3 runs 15 residues. The CDR3 bases are TGTGCCAGCAGCCGAGGAGTAAGACAGGGAACTGAAGCTTTCTTT. This sequence encodes CASSRGVRQGTEAFF.

This sequence joins TRBV9 and TRBJ2-3; possible D gene TRBD2, 5 bases. Trimming took off 0 bases at V and 4 bases at J, with 9 bases between the two ends. CDR3 size: 14 residues. Germline V CDR1 and CDR2: SGDLS, YYNGEE. The CDR3 sequence is CASSVAGRADTQYF. DNA for the CDR3: TGTGCCAGCAGCGTAGCTGGGCGGGCAGATACGCAGTATTTT.

The chain links TRBV4-3 to TRBJ1-2, with D perhaps matching TRBD1 (6 bases). Per the germline V gene, CDR1 is LGHNA and CDR2 is YSLEER. This CDR3 spans 13 amino acids. Between the trimmed V and J ends, which lost 0 bases and 6 bases, there was a span of 8 bases. The CDR3 region has the DNA TGCGCCAGCAGCCAAGATACAGGGAATGGCTACACCTTC. Translation gives CASSQDTGNGYTF.

The chain is built from TRBV7-8 and TRBJ2-7; 9 positions agree with TRBD2. The CDR3 totals 16 residues. CDR1 and CDR2 from the germline V gene are SGHVS and FQNEAQ. V lost 5 bases, J lost 6 bases, and 14 bases stayed unmatched. The CDR3 DNA reads TGTGCCAGCAGCCCCCTTGCGGGGGGGCTTGAGGGCGAGCAGTACTTC. Protein sequence: CASSPLAGGLEGEQYF. The full variable domain, its missing parts supplied by reference TRBV7-8 and TRBJ2-7, is GAGVSQSPRYKVAKRGQDVALRCDPISGHVSLFWYQQALGQGPEFLTYFQNEAQLDKSGLPSDRFFAERPEGSVSTLKIQRTQQEDSAVYLCASSPLAGGLEGEQYFGPGTRLTVT.

The chain is built from TRBV27 and TRBJ1-2, with D unresolved. The CDR3 sequence is 15 residues long. CDR1 MNHEY and CDR2 SMNVEV come from the germline V gene (reference sequence). V gave up 4 bases and J gave up 2 bases, with 14 bases separating them. CDR3 in amino acids: CASSYRDRGNYGYTF. CDR3 sequence (DNA): TGTGCCAGCAGTTATAGGGATCGGGGAAACTATGGCTACACCTTC.

This chain uses TRBV9 with TRBJ2-2; weak D call: TRBD1 (6 bases). Germline-derived CDR1 and CDR2 are SGDLS and YYNGEE. Trimming pared 0 bases from V and 1 base from J, leaving 10 bases between. The CDR3 extends over 16 amino acids. The CDR3 sequence is CASSVASGQNTGELFF. CDR3 coding DNA: TGTGCCAGCAGCGTAGCATCGGGACAGAACACCGGGGAGCTGTTTTTT.

V gene TRBV2 combines with J gene TRBJ2-2; 9 bases match TRBD2. Germline lookup yields CDR1 SNHLY and CDR2 FYNNEI. The ends lost 8 bases at V and 6 bases at J; junction bases unmatched: 10. The CDR3 runs to 15 residues. CDR3 sequence (DNA): TGTGCCAGCGCAACTAGCGGGCTATCCCCCGGGGAGCTGTTTTTT. Translating it yields CASATSGLSPGELFF.

The V gene is TRBV6-1, the J gene TRBJ2-5; 13 bases are a match to TRBD2. CDR1 is MNHNS and CDR2 is SASEGT in the germline V gene. The CDR3 sequence is 18 residues long. V shed 4 bases, J shed 5 bases, and the junction held 13 bases outside the gene matches. The CDR3 nucleotides read TGTGCCAGCAGTGCGCTACTAGCGGGAGGGCCGTATATGGAGACCCAGTACTTC. Protein sequence: CASSALLAGGPYMETQYF.

V is TRBV7-9 and J is TRBJ2-3; D is possibly TRBD2 (6 bases). Per the germline V gene, CDR1 is SEHNR and CDR2 is FQNEAQ (reference sequence). V lost 1 base and J 4 bases, leaving 12 bases between the germline ends. This CDR3 region has 15 residues. The CDR3 protein is CASSLELGRSDTQYF. The CDR3 DNA is TGTGCCAGCAGCTTAGAACTTGGGAGGTCAGATACGCAGTATTTT.

The chain has TRBV18 and TRBJ1-3, with a tentative D call TRBD1 (5 bases). The germline CDR1 and CDR2 sequences are KGHSH and LQKENI. The length of the CDR3 is 14 residues. Deletions cut 3 bases from V and 4 bases from J, with 10 bases between. The CDR3 nucleotides read TGTGCCAGCTCACCTCAGGGAAGGGGAAACACCATATATTTT. This translates into CASSPQGRGNTIYF.

V usage is TRBV5-1 and J usage is TRBJ2-7, with a weak D call TRBD2 (5 bases). The CDR3 sequence is 14 residues long. Germline values: CDR1 SGHRS, CDR2 YFSETQ. V shed 4 bases and J shed 2 bases, with 13 bases lying between them. CDR3 in DNA: TGCGCCAGCAGCCGTGGGTCGGGGACCTACGAGCAGTACTTC. It codes for CASSRGSGTYEQYF.